This T cell receptor (beta chain) was observed in a study of PD-1 blockade in classical Hodgkin lymphoma. Study-level findings and limits: Compared with healthy donors, newly diagnosed patients reportedly showed lower baseline TCR diversity. Some patients began nivolumab under 1 year after ASCT. These patients were excluded from later analyses.

Time point noted: cycle 4 day 1 (C4D1), after more than five weeks of nivolumab. All trial patients relapsed after autologous stem cell transplantation. Data came from immunoSEQ multiplex PCR; TCRdb stores just in-frame clones and leaves some out. The profile shows about 50,000 clones, about 75% of them singletons. This clone was counted a few times. The antigen is undetermined. The V and J ends lost 2 bases and 4 bases respectively, with 9 bases between them. CDR3 length equals 14 residues. Germline CDR1 and CDR2: LGHNA and YNFKEQ. The TCR originated in a human donor with classical Hodgkin lymphoma. Source: peripheral blood mononuclear cells (PBMCs), taken before the fourth cycle of nivolumab. The V gene is TRBV4-2, the J gene TRBJ1-5; D may be TRBD1 (6 bases). Here the CDR3 reads CASSQTGRNQPQHF. The DNA for the CDR3 is TGTGCCAGCAGCCAAACAGGGAGGAATCAGCCCCAGCATTTT.